The clone carrying this TCR beta chain was observed a single time. Its cognate antigen is unknown. This table comes from immunoSEQ multiplex PCR, and its TCRdb copy is limited to in-frame clones, with some not included. The sample includes over 1.4 million clones, roughly 96% seen only once; the top ten take about 1%. This CDR3 is built from 14 residues. V lost 7 bases and J 8 bases, leaving 18 bases between the germline ends. The germline gives CDR1 SGHVS, CDR2 FQNEAQ. The data derive from a study of shared clonotypes between healthy human individuals. Study at large: Donors had three CD4 naive, three CD4 memory, two CD8 naive and one CD8 memory plate apiece. Study-level points and caveats: When compared with the clonotypes that were shared by all four sorted-subset donors, the non-shared clonotypes turned out to have lower generation probabilities.

The chain employs TRBV7-8 and TRBJ2-1; D tentatively fits TRBD1 or TRBD2 (6 bases each). The sample taken for sequencing was naive CD4+ T cells sorted from blood. The subset was: CD45RA+ positively selected. The TCR sequence derives from a man aged 25-45 years in good health. This CDR3 reads CASNGGGRRDEQFF. The CDR3 nucleotides are TGTGCCAGCAACGGAGGGGGTCGTAGGGATGAGCAGTTCTTC.